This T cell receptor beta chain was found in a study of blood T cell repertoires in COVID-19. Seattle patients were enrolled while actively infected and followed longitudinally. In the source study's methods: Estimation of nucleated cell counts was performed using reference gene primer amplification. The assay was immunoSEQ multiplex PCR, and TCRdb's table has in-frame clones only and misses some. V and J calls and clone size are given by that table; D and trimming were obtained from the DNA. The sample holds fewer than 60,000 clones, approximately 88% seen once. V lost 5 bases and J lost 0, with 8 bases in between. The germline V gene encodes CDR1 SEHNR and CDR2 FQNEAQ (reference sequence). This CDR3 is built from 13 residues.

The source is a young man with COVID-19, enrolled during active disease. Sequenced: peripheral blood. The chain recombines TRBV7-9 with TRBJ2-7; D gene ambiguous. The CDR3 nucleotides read TGTGCCAGCAGCGCCGACTCCTCCTACGAGCAGTACTTC. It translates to CASSADSSYEQYF.